This T cell receptor beta chain appears in the sequencing data of a study of T cells after yellow fever vaccination (dated by TCRdb to between 2019 and 2020). For context, the study as a whole: The SMART-Seq v4 Ultra Low Input RNA kit was used to prepare libraries from fractions with low cell numbers. Bulk TCR alpha and beta repertoires were sequenced longitudinally to track T-cell clones before and after primary and booster YFV17D yellow fever vaccination. Two healthy male donors made up the cohort, one aged 18 to 29 years and the other aged 30 to 40 years. Blood was collected at multiple timepoints before and after primary and secondary immunization, and bulk PBMC replicates and cell subsets were isolated. Summary of the overall study and its limitations: After the booster, most of the clones that had expanded following primary vaccination were detected again (96% of CD4 and around 90% of CD8), which suggests that memory was broadly maintained. The secondary T-cell response was weaker than the primary response but faster, peaking on day 5 instead of day 15. The study included only a couple of donors, which limits how far the findings can be generalized. Computational filtering was required because FACS-sorted repertoires could contain abundant contaminating clonotypes from the bulk population. A small share of clonotypes occurred in both CD4 and CD8 compartments, likely arising from convergent recombination.

The treatment or condition label, as the study defines it: live attenuated yellow fever vaccine strain. PBMCs were isolated from peripheral blood using a standard Ficoll-Paque protocol. With anti-CD3 and anti-CD8 staining plus a dextramer loaded with the yellow fever NS4B epitope peptide, the researchers sorted epitope-specific CD8 T cells. TriZol was used to extract RNA from bulk PBMCs, CD4 and CD8 fractions, and dextramer-positive and dextramer-negative fractions. TCR cDNA was synthesized by 5'RACE template switching, which introduced a universal primer site and unique molecular identifiers. Priming of cDNA synthesis was performed from both the TCR alpha and TCR beta constant segments. Library amplification used two PCR steps, and the second PCR step added sample barcodes and sequencing adapters. Sequencing of libraries was done on Illumina HiSeq 2500 (2x100 bp) or NovaSeq (2x150 bp). The original pipeline was this. Reads were demultiplexed and collapsed into UMI consensus sequences with MIGEC, and V(D)J alignment was performed with MiXCR. Vaccine-responding clonotypes were defined with edgeR using replicate PBMC samples, requiring FDR below 0.01 and a log2 fold change above 5 up to day 15. Each bulk clonotype was labeled CD4 or CD8 based on which sequenced repertoire, CD4 or CD8, contained the clonotype at higher abundance. Clonotypes enriched at least 10-fold in dextramer-positive versus dextramer-negative fractions were classed as NS4B-specific, and CD4-biased clonotypes were left out. TCRdb took the public reads, trimmed them with fastp at Q25, ran MiXCR for clone calling and kept in-frame beta chains. All rows with the same CDR3 protein become a single entry with the most common DNA and genes. TCRdb's processing, not the authors', yielded these V and J calls. The sample table contains approximately 90,000 distinct CDR3 sequences; only one count was recorded for roughly 14% of them. The top ten constitute roughly 25% of the sample.

Only a few counts were recorded for this clonotype. Per-base quality was not reported, and no clone a single base away is much larger than it. Including cysteine and phenylalanine, the CDR3 has 13 amino acids. The sequence is cut down to CDR3 DNA, 39 bases in frame from base 1. V sheds 4 bases and J sheds 0 bases, leaving 7 bases between their ends. CDR1 and CDR2, per the germline V gene (reference sequence), are SEHNR and FQNEAQ. This chain joins TRBV7-9 to TRBJ2-7, with the D gene not clear enough to name. The source is a man aged 18 to 30 who received the YFV17D yellow fever vaccine. The sample here was CD8+ T cells not binding an NS4B(214-222) dextramer, sorted from PBMCs, taken about 21 days after the first yellow fever vaccination. The sample's cell subset or site, from its label and the paper: NS4B epitope dextramer-negative CD8 T cells. CDR3 protein: CASSSVVSYEQYF. Here is the DNA: TGTGCCAGCAGCTCAGTGGTCTCCTACGAGCAGTACTTC.